This T cell receptor beta chain was sequenced during a study of shared T cell receptors in the human thymus. Repertoires were generated with immunoSEQ multiplex PCR, while TCRdb's copy carries only in-frame clones and drops some. The sample has hundreds of thousands of clones, roughly 90% seen once; the top ten hold over 0.008%. The CDR3 runs 16 residues. The V and J ends lost 5 bases and 8 bases respectively, with 24 bases between them. Germline V gene sequence: CDR1 MDHEN, CDR2 SYDVKM. Separately, the same data were catalogued under a study of human thymus T cells. This second study notes: The thymus was resected at corrective cardiac surgery. In thymic and blood repertoires alike, V and J usage looked biased. In unrelated individuals, thymic repertoires overlapped highly, according to related research.

Sequenced: thymocytes. This sequence originates from a boy less than two years old with a congenital heart defect. The V and J genes are TRBV28 and TRBJ1-2; maybe TRBD1 (6 bases). CDR3 in amino acids: CASSLPPEQGVRGYTF. CDR3 sequence (DNA): TGTGCCAGCAGTCTACCCCCGGAACAGGGAGTGCGCGGCTACACCTTC.